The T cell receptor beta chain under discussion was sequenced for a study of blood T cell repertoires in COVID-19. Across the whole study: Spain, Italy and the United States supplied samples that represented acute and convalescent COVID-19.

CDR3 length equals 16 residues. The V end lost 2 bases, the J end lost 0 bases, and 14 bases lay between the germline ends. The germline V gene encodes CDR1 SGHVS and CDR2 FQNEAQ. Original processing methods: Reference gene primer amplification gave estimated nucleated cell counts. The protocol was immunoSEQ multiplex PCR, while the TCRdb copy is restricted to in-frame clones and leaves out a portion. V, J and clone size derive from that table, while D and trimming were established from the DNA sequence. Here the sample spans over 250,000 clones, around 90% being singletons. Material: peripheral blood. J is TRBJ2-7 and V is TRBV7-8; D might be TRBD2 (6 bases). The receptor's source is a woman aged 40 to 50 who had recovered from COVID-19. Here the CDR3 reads CASSLPGVVSSYEQYF. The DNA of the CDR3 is TGTGCCAGCAGCTTACCGGGGGTTGTGAGCTCCTACGAGCAGTACTTC.